The clone carrying this TCR beta chain was seen once. Its antigen is unidentified. This CDR3 is built from 14 residues. The V gene's germline CDR1 is SGHAT and CDR2 FQNNGV. V lost 6 bases to trimming and J lost 7 bases, with 18 bases between them. The data were taken from a study of shared clonotypes between healthy human individuals. Study-level background: Researchers assigned three CD4 naive, three CD4 memory, two CD8 naive and one CD8 memory plate to each donor.

The study, taken as a whole, reports: Deeper or shallower sequencing was expected to change how clonotypes are shared among donors. A handful of donors had 5% to 6.5% of their naive CD4 clonotypes in common.

Using immunoSEQ multiplex PCR, the repertoire was profiled, and TCRdb retains in-frame clones only, with some absent. This table has around 700,000 clones, about 78% appearing once. The receptor comes from a woman in her 30s in good health. The sequencing sample was made of memory CD4+ T cells sorted from blood. Indicated subset: CD45RA-negative fraction. The rearrangement links TRBV11-2 to TRBJ1-1, with a possible D match to TRBD1 (6 bases). The CDR3 spells CASRFTGSRIEAFF. The CDR3 DNA reads TGTGCCAGCAGGTTCACAGGGAGTAGAATTGAAGCTTTCTTT.